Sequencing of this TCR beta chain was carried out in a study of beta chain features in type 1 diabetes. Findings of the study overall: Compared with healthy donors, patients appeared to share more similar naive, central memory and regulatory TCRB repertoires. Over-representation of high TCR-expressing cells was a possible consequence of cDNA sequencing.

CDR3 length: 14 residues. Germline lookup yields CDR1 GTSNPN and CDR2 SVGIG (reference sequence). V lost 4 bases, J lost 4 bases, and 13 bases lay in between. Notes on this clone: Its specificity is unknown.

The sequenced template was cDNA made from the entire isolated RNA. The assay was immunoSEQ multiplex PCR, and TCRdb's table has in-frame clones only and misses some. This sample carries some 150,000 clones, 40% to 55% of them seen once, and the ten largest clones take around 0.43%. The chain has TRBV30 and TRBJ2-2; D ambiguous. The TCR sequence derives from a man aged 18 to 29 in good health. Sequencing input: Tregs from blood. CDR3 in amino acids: CAWNGQLSTGELFF. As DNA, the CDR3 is TGTGCCTGGAATGGGCAGCTATCCACCGGGGAGCTGTTTTTT.